A selection of T cell receptor beta chains follows, all from one sample in a study of cytomegalovirus exposure and HLA in healthy donors. Clones were read by immunoSEQ multiplex PCR, and TCRdb kept only the in-frame ones, dropping some. The sample data list around 97,000 clones. Source material: PBMCs. The origin of the receptors is a middle-aged man in good health and CMV-seronegative. The CDR3 runs from the conserved cysteine through the conserved F or W. A D gene is named only where the DNA matches it firmly.

TRBD1	TRBV2	TRBJ2-7	CASSGQGALKEQYF	TGTGCCAGCAGCGGACAGGGGGCTTTGAAGGAGCAGTACTTC
.	TRBV7-9	TRBJ1-5	CASILAPGESNQPQHF	TGTGCCAGCATCCTAGCGCCGGGGGAAAGCAATCAGCCCCAGCATTTT
.	TRBV9	TRBJ1-2	CASSVDPTVTLYGYTF	TGTGCCAGCAGCGTAGATCCGACAGTAACACTCTATGGCTACACCTTC
.	TRBV29-1	TRBJ2-2	CSVEVQGANTGELFF	TGCAGCGTTGAGGTACAGGGAGCGAACACCGGGGAGCTGTTTTTT
.	TRBV28	TRBJ2-7	CASSLSGDYEQYF	TGTGCCAGCAGTTTATCGGGGGACTACGAGCAGTACTTC
.	TRBV5-1	TRBJ2-7	CASSLEAGSRSYEQYF	TGCGCCAGCAGCTTGGAGGCCGGGAGCAGGTCCTACGAGCAGTACTTC
.	TRBV28	TRBJ1-2	CASSLGAAANYGYTF	TGTGCCAGCAGTTTAGGGGCTGCCGCTAACTATGGCTACACCTTC
TRBD1	TRBV19	TRBJ1-4	CASGQGGGAGEKLFF	TGTGCCAGTGGACAGGGCGGAGGAGCGGGTGAAAAACTGTTTTTT
TRBD1	TRBV5-1	TRBJ2-6	CASSWKAGTGGSGANVLTF	TGCGCCAGCAGCTGGAAGGCCGGGACAGGGGGCTCTGGGGCCAACGTCCTGACTTTC
TRBD1	TRBV18	TRBJ2-7	CASSPNPTGQIHEQYF	TGTGCCAGCTCACCTAACCCCACGGGACAGATCCACGAGCAGTACTTC
TRBD1	TRBV27	TRBJ2-1	CASRPYDREVYNEQFF	TGTGCCAGCAGACCATATGACAGGGAAGTTTACAATGAGCAGTTCTTC
TRBD1	TRBV6-1	TRBJ2-7	CASMLDRAPHEQYF	TGTGCCAGCATGTTGGACAGGGCCCCCCACGAGCAGTACTTC
.	TRBV27	TRBJ2-7	CASSRLQASYEQYF	TGTGCCAGCAGCCGCCTACAGGCTTCCTACGAGCAGTACTTC
.	TRBV19	TRBJ2-3	CASSRVANTDTQYF	TGTGCCAGTAGTAGAGTAGCGAACACAGATACGCAGTATTTT
TRBD2	TRBV19	TRBJ2-6	CASSIDTSGTRSSGANVLTF	TGTGCCAGTAGTATAGATACATCCGGGACTAGATCCTCCGGGGCCAACGTCCTGACTTTC
TRBD2	TRBV2	TRBJ2-7	CASSVGAVSGSVCEQYF	TGTGCCAGCAGTGTGGGAGCAGTTAGCGGGAGCGTTTGCGAGCAGTACTTC
.	TRBV9	TRBJ2-1	CASSVTGLEQFF	TGTGCCAGCAGCGTAACCGGACTAGAGCAGTTCTTC
TRBD2	TRBV6-5	TRBJ2-5	CALDEGLALGETQYF	TGTGCCCTGGACGAGGGACTAGCGTTGGGAGAGACCCAGTACTTC
TRBD1	TRBV4-1	TRBJ1-3	CASSQGRQGTGNTIYF	TGCGCCAGCAGCCAAGGCAGACAGGGGACTGGAAACACCATATATTTT
.	TRBV7-8	TRBJ1-2	CASLREGSGYTF	TGTGCCAGCCTCAGGGAGGGCAGTGGCTACACCTTC